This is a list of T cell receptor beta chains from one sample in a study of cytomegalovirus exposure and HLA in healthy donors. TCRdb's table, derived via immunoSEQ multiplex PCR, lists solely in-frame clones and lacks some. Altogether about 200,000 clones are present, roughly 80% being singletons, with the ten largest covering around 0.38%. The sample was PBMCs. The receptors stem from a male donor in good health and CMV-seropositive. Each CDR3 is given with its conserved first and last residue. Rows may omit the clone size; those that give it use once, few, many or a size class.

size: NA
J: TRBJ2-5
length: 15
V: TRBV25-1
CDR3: CASSEGDLDQETQYF

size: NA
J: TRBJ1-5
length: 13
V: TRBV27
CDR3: CASSLRENQPQHF

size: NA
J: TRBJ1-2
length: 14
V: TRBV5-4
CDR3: CASSAPGQSVGYTF

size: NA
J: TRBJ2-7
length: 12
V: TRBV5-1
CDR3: CASSKGTYEQYF

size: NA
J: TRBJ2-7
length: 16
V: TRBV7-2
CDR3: CASSSTGGFTLYEQYF

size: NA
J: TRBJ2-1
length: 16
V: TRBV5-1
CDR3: CASSFSGGAVGNEQFF

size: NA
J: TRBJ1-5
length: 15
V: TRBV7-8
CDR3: CASSLQGAGNQPQHF

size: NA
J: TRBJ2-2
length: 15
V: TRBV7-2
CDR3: CASSPSGGNTGELFF

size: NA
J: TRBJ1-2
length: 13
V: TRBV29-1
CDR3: CSASITGGSGYTF

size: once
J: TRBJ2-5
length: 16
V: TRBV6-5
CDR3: CASSLTPGSSPKTQYF

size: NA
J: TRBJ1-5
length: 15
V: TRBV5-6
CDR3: CASSSWDRLNQPQHF

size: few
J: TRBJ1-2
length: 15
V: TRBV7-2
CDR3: CASSQDPRALRGYTF

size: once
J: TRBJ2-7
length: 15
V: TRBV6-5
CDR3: CASSYSYRGIYEQYF

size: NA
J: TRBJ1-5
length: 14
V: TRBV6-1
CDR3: CASREGGYGQPQHF

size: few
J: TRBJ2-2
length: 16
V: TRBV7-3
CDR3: CASSLRPQGDTGELFF

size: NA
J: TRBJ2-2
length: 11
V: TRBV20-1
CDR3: CSFIIAGELFF

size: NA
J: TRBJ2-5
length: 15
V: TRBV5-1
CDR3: CASSPPGTSQETQYF

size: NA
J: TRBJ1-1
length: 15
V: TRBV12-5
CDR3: CASGLGHITNTEAFF

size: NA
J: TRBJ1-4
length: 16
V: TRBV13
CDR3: CASSYDRQATNEKLFF

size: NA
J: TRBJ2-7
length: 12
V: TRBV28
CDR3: CASRQGAYEQYF

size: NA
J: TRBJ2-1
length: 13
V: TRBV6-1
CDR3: CASRGLPLRPWFF

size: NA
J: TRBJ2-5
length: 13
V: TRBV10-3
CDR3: CAITGGYQETQYF

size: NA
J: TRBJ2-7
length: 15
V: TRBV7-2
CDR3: CASSFFWQNLDEQYF

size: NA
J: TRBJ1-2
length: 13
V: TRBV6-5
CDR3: CASMDTNNHGYTF

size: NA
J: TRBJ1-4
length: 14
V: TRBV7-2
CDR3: CASNTGILREKLFF

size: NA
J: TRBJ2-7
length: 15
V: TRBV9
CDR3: CASSVDWGLPYEQYF

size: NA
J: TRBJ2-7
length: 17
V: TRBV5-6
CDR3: CASSPPGLAGGAYEQYF

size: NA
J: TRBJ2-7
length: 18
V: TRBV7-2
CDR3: CASSRRLLAGGFGYEQYF

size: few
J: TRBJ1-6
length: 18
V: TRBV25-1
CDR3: CASSGGTAGGPSNSPLHF

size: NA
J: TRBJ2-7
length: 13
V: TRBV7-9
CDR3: CASSLNTGHLFDF

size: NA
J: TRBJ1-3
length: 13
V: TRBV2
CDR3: CASRPDRGNTIYF

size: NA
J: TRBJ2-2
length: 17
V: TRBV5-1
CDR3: CASSLAWDSRNTGELFF

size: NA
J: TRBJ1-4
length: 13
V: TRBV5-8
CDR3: CASRGRGDEKLFF

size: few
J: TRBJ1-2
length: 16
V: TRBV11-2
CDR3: CASSSLLDRDNYGYTF

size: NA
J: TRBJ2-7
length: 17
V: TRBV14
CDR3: CASSQVPLNRVRDEQYF

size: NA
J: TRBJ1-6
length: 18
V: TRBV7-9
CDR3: CASSSGTGRVVFNSPLHF

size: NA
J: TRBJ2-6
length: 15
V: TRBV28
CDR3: CASSFIGSGANVLTF

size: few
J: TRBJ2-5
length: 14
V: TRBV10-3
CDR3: CAIQIAGLRETQYF

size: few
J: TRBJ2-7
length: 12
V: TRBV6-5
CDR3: CASGGSSYEQYF

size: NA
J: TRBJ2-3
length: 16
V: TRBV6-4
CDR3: CASLRPLAGGTDTQYF

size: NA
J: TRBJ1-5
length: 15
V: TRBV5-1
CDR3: CASSSGDLSNQPQHF

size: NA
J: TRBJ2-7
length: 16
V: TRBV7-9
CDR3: CASSLSLGQARYEQYF

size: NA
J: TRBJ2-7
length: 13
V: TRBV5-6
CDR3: CASSPGGFYEQYF

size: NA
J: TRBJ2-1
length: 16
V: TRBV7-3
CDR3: CASSLFLAGAYNEQFF

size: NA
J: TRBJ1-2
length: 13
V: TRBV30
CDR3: CAWPDQVSYGYTF

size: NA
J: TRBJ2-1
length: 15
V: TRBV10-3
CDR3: CAISEGLLGYNEQFF

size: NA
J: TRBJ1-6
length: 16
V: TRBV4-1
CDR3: CASSQDIGAYNSPLHF

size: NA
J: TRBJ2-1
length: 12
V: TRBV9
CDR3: CASSAASNEQFF

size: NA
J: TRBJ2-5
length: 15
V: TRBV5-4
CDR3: CASSKGLAGEETQYF

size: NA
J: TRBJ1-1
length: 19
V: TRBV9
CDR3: CASSVGGGQGRRENTEAFF

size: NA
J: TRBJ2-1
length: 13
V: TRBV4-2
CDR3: CASRGAGINEQFF

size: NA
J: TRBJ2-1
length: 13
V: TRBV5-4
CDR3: CASSLQGINEQFF

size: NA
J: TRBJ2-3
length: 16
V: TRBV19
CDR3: CASSTRGRASTDTQYF